This T cell receptor beta chain originates from a study of T-cell reconstitution after alpha-beta-depleted transplantation in children (dated by TCRdb to 2016 to 2018). Notes on the research overall: Using TCR repertoire profiling, the study followed T-cell immune reconstitution in a quantitative way in children after TCRalphabeta/CD19-depleted allogeneic hematopoietic cell transplantation.

Clipping removes 4 bases from V and 0 bases from J, with 9 as the unmatched junction base count. Taken from cysteine to phenylalanine, the CDR3 has 16 residues. Only CDR3 DNA is held: 48 bases, read in frame from base 1. Based on the germline V gene, the CDR1 and CDR2 sequences are SGHRS and YFSETQ. Library creation used PCR. Instrument on record: Illumina HiSeq 2500. TCR library preparation used molecular barcoding, with unique molecular identifiers applied to normalize quantification of the TCRbeta repertoire. The public reads were run again by TCRdb, first through fastp at Q25 and then through MiXCR, and only productive beta chains were kept. One record per CDR3 amino acid sequence lists the most common genes and DNA. The sample table holds hundreds of thousands of distinct CDR3 sequences, of which 12% were seen once. About 2.4% of the sample is taken by the ten largest. This clonotype showed up just a few times. No cognate antigen has been identified for it. It has no much larger one-base neighbor in the sample; base qualities were not kept.

The sequencing used PBMCs from the stem cell graft donor, collected from the stem cell graft. The chain links TRBV5-1 with TRBJ2-7; 8 bases in the middle match TRBD1. The TCR sequence derives from a human donor who donated a stem cell graft to a child with acute lymphoblastic leukemia. The CDR3 reads as follows: CASSRGDRPASYEQYF. The nucleotide sequence is TGCGCCAGCAGCCGCGGGGACAGGCCTGCCTCCTACGAGCAGTACTTC. With the portions outside the CDR3 filled from the reference TRBV5-1 and TRBJ2-7 genes, the complete variable region becomes KAGVTQTPRYLIKTRGQQVTLSCSPISGHRSVSWYQQTPGQGLQFLFEYFSETQRNKGNFPGRFSGRQFSNSRSEMNVSTLELGDSALYLCASSRGDRPASYEQYFGPGTRLTVT.